The clone carrying this T cell receptor (beta chain) was seen repeatedly, ten times or more. Its antigen is currently unknown. CDR1 is DFQATT, CDR2 SNEGSKA, per germline (reference sequence). Trimming shortened V by 0 bases and J by 7 bases, and 16 bases separated the two germline ends. The CDR3 has 15 amino acids. A second PCR of about 7 to 12 cycles used a sample-barcoded 5' primer and a J-beta primer mix. TCRdb redid the calling of the 5' RACE reads with MiXCR, one entry per CDR3 protein. Of approximately 960,000 distinct CDR3 sequences listed, about 28% were seen once; the top ten hold 10% to 13%. The data originate from a study of blood T cells in healthy people across ages. Regarding the study as a whole: Per million T cells, the diversity of TCR beta decreased roughly linearly as age advanced.

These records were also assigned to another study, of T cells of mothers and their children. This second report adds: Compared with unrelated pairs, related mother-child pairs had slightly higher, non-significant overlap.

This TCR was recovered from a woman aged 40 to 55 in good health. The chain links TRBV20-1 to TRBJ2-1; the D is unclear. Sequencing used blood. CDR3 residues: CSAREVEDLWNEQFF. DNA for the CDR3: TGCAGTGCTAGAGAAGTTGAGGACCTCTGGAATGAGCAGTTCTTC.